The rows below give T cell receptor beta chains drawn from one sample of a study of T cell changes during pregnancy in multiple sclerosis. Here immunoSEQ multiplex PCR was the method, and the copy in TCRdb shows in-frame clones only, minus some. The table has tens of thousands of clones, over 90% seen once; the top ten hold under 0.85%. The sample in question was peripheral blood, obtained in the third trimester of pregnancy. Source of these receptors: a female donor with multiple sclerosis, enrolled in a pregnancy study. The conserved cysteine and the conserved F or W are not part of the CDR3 here. The D gene is left open where the match is weak.

d_call j_call v_call cdr3_aa
TRBD1 TRBJ2-3 TRBV10-1 ASSKGQGYSDTQY
. TRBJ2-2 TRBV7-9 ADHPAAQGAGELF
TRBD1 TRBJ2-2 TRBV27 ASRPGQGAHGELF
. TRBJ1-5 TRBV27 ASSITGNQPQH
TRBD2 TRBJ2-7 TRBV2 ASSVDPGLAGPEQY
. TRBJ1-2 TRBV6-6 ASSLLLQGSYGYT
TRBD1 TRBJ2-2 TRBV27 ASSLTGDPGELF
TRBD2 TRBJ2-3 TRBV5-4 ASSLLAGIADTQY
. TRBJ2-5 TRBV15 ATSRALGLQGQETQY
TRBD2 TRBJ2-3 TRBV29-1 SVGGGSRSTDTQY
. TRBJ1-1 TRBV7-9 ASSRDSMNTEAF
. TRBJ2-1 TRBV5-1 ASSPLSLSSYNEQF
. TRBJ2-5 TRBV6-5 ASSQIWAEETQY
TRBD1 TRBJ2-1 TRBV28 ASGTGGGEQF
. TRBJ2-1 TRBV27 ASSFWAAESSYNEQF
. TRBJ2-1 TRBV14 ASSRWGGWRGTPEQF
. TRBJ1-1 TRBV27 ASTGNTEAF
. TRBJ1-2 TRBV27 ASSSGHNYGYT